Following are 6 T cell receptor beta chains from one sample sequenced in a study of long-term antiretroviral therapy in people with HIV. The immunoSEQ assay was v3.0, run at survey level. Generated by immunoSEQ multiplex PCR, the TCRdb table keeps only in-frame clones and is missing some. The table includes 22,000 or so clones, 87% detected once. The material sequenced was unsorted PBMCs, taken 2.6 years after starting antiretroviral therapy. The source is a woman aged 45-65 years with HIV.

The chain carries TRBV19 and TRBJ2-2; D may be TRBD1 (9 bases). The CDR3 covers 18 residues. Germline V lookup: CDR1 LNHDA, CDR2 SQIVND (reference sequence). V lost 10 bases to trimming and J lost 0 bases, with 24 bases between them. CDR3 nucleotide sequence: TGTGCCACCCGGGACAGGGTAGCGGGACGAGCGAACACCGGGGAGCTGTTTTTT. It codes for CATRDRVAGRANTGELFF.

The chain employs TRBV7-9 and TRBJ1-1; D gene uncertain. Trimming removed 1 base from V and 4 bases from J, with 10 bases in between. The CDR3 consists of 14 residues. Germline assignment: CDR1 SEHNR and CDR2 FQNEAQ (reference sequence). Here the CDR3 reads CASSLGPTFTEAFF. CDR3 sequence (DNA): TGTGCCAGCAGCTTAGGGCCCACCTTCACTGAAGCTTTCTTT.

J is TRBJ1-1 and V is TRBV6-1, with D uncertain. Trimming took 4 bases from V and 11 from J, leaving 14 bases between them. Germline CDR1 reads MNHNS; CDR2 reads SASEGT. The CDR3 covers 12 residues. In DNA, the CDR3 is TGTGCCAGCAGTGGGGCTTTGGCGACGGCTTTCTTT. Translation: CASSGALATAFF.

This chain links TRBV19 with TRBJ2-3; 7 positions agree with TRBD2. This CDR3 is 16 amino acids long. Trimming took 5 bases from V and 3 from J; bases not matched to a gene: 11. In germline, CDR1 is LNHDA, CDR2 SQIVND (reference sequence). In DNA form, the CDR3 reads TGTGCCAGTAGTGATTTCGCGCGGGAGAAGACAGATACGCAGTATTTT. Its translation is CASSDFAREKTDTQYF.

This chain links TRBV6-1 with TRBJ2-3; a possible D gene is TRBD1 (6 bases). Germline CDR1 and CDR2: MNHNS and SASEGT. V was shortened by 1 base and J by 0 bases, with 11 bases between the two germline ends. The length of the CDR3 is 16 residues. CDR3 DNA sequence: TGTGCCAGCAGTGAAGTGGGGGCGAGTAGCACAGATACGCAGTATTTT. This sequence encodes CASSEVGASSTDTQYF.

This chain connects TRBV5-1 to TRBJ2-1; TRBD2 aligns across 8 bases. CDR3 length equals 16 residues. With V trimmed by 4 bases and J by 5 bases, 11 bases remained unmatched. The germline V gene encodes CDR1 SGHRS and CDR2 YFSETQ. The CDR3 sequence: CASSAPVASGHNEQFF. The CDR3 nucleotides read TGCGCCAGCAGCGCCCCCGTAGCTAGCGGGCACAATGAGCAGTTCTTC.